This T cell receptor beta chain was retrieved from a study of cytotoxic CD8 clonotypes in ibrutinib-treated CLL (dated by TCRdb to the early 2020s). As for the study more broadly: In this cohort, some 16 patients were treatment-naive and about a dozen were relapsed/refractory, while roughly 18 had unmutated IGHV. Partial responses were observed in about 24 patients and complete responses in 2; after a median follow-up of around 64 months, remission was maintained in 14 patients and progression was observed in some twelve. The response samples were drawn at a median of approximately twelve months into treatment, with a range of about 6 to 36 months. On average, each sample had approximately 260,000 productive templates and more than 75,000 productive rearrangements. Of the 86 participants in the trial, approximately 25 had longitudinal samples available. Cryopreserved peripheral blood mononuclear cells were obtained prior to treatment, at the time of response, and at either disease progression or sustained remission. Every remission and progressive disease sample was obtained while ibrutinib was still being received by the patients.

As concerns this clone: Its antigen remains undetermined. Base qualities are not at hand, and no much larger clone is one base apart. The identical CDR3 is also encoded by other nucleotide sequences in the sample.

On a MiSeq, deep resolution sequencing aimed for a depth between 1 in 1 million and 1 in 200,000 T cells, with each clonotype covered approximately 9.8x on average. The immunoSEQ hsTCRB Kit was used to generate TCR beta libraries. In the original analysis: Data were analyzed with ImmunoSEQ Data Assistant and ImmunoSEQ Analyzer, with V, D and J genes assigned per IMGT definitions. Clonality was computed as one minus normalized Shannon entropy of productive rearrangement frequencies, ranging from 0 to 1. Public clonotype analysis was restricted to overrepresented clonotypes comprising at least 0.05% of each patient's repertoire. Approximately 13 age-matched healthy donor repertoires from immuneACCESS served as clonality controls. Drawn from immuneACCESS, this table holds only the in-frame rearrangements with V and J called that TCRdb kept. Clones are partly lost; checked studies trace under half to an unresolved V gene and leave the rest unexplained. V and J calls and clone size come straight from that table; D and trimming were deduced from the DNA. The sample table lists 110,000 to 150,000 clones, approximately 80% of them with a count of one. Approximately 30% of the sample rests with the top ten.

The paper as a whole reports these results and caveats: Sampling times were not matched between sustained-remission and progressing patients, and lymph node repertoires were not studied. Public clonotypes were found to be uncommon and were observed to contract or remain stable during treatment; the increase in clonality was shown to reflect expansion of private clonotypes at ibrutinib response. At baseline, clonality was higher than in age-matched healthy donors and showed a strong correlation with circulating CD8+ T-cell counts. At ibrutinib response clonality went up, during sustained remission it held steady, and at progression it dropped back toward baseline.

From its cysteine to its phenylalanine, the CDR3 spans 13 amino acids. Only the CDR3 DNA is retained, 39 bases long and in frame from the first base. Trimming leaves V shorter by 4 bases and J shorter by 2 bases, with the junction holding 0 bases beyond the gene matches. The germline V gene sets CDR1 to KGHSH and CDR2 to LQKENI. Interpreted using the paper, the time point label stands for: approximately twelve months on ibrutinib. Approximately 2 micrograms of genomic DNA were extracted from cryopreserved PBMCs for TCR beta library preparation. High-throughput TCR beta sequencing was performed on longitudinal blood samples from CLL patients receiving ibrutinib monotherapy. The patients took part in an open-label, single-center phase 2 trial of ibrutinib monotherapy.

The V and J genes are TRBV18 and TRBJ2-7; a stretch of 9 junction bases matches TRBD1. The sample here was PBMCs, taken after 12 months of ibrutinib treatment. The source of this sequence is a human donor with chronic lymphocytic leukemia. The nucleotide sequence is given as TGTGCCAGCTCACGGACAGGGGCCTACGAGCAGTACTTC. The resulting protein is CASSRTGAYEQYF. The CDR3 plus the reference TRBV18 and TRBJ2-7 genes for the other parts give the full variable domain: NAGVMQNPRHLVRRRGQEARLRCSPMKGHSHVYWYRQLPEEGLKFMVYLQKENIIDESGMPKERFSAEFPKEGPSILRIQQVVRGDSAAYFCASSRTGAYEQYFGPGTRLTVT.